The clone carrying this T cell receptor (beta chain) was observed many times. Its antigen is unknown. This entry is derived from a study of T cells in Graves' hyperthyroidism and ophthalmopathy. Study-wide findings and caveats: Before onset, by a median of about six months, the model predicted ophthalmopathy. Appearing also in blood were most of the thyroid clonotypes expanded above 0.001. Researchers report that a 13 V-J model separated ophthalmopathy from stable hyperthyroidism.

This CDR3 spans 14 amino acids. In germline, CDR1 is SGHDT, CDR2 YYEEEE. V was trimmed by 0 bases and J by 4 bases, leaving 10 bases between them. What was amplified from RNA transcripts were TCR beta CDR3 regions. TCR CDR3 regions were first amplified by RT-PCR with HTBI primers. TCRdb reanalysed the multiplex PCR reads using MiXCR and keeps one entry per CDR3 protein. The sample contains 500,000 to 550,000 distinct CDR3 sequences, roughly 20% of which appear only once. This TCR was recovered from a man between 18 and 35 years old with Graves' hyperthyroidism. Sequenced: blood. The rearrangement uses TRBV5-6 and TRBJ1-2; D is uncertain. The CDR3 here is CASSLDAGRYGYTF. The CDR3 coding sequence is TGTGCCAGCAGCTTGGACGCAGGCCGCTATGGCTACACCTTC.